The 23 T cell receptor beta chains listed next were all sequenced from one sample in a study of T cell repertoires in cytomegalovirus infection. TCRdb used MiXCR to reprocess the reads, holding one entry per CDR3 protein. The sample includes under 850,000 distinct CDR3 sequences, 35% to 45% of them seen just once. The sequencing sample was made of PBMCs. These receptors all come from a human donor in good health (CMV status not recorded). Some clones in this sample may be carry-over from other donors' samples.

The chain has TRBV24-1 and TRBJ1-5; D unresolved. From germline, CDR1 is KGHDR and CDR2 SFDVKD. V was trimmed by 2 bases and J by 5 bases, leaving 6 bases between them. CDR3 length equals 13 residues. CDR3 sequence: CATSDSEDQPQHF. The CDR3 DNA follows: TGTGCCACCAGTGATTCAGAGGATCAGCCCCAGCATTTT.

The chain has TRBV6-5 and TRBJ2-2; D is unresolved. The CDR3 contains 12 residues. V lost 2 bases to trimming and J lost 5 bases, with 3 bases between them. The germline gives CDR1 MNHEY, CDR2 SVGAGI. The CDR3 reads CASSYATGELFF. The CDR3, as DNA: TGTGCCAGCAGTTACGCGACCGGGGAGCTGTTTTTT.

The rearrangement links TRBV28 to TRBJ1-1, with D possibly TRBD1 on 6 matching bases. The germline V gene has CDR1 MDHEN and CDR2 SYDVKM. The CDR3 length is 14 residues. With 8 bases removed from V and 3 bases from J, the gap between germline ends came to 16 bases. CDR3 DNA sequence: TGTGCCAGCGGTAACAGGGTAGGGGACACTGAAGCTTTCTTT. Its protein is CASGNRVGDTEAFF.

The V call is TRBV27, the J call TRBJ2-2, with 7 bases identical to TRBD1. V trimming: 3 bases; J trimming: 8 bases; junction bases outside the gene matches: 15. This CDR3 spans 17 amino acids. Germline V gene data show CDR1 as MNHEY and CDR2 as SMNVEV (reference sequence). In DNA form, the CDR3 reads TGTGCCAGCAGTTTTTCCACCCGGACAGGTCAGAGGGGGGAGCTGTTTTTT. It specifies CASSFSTRTGQRGELFF.

This clonotype was detected only a few times. The CDR3 DNA sequence: TGCGCCAGCAGCCAAGTTTTACTAGCGGGGACCTCCTACGAGCAGTACTTC. Its translation: CASSQVLLAGTSYEQYF. J is TRBJ2-7 and V is TRBV4-1; 10 nucleotides align to TRBD2. CDR3 length equals 17 residues. Germline-derived CDR1 and CDR2 are MGHRA and YSYEKL. V lost 1 base and J lost 0; bases outside the gene matches: 6.

This clonotype was seen only once. This sequence joins TRBV2 and TRBJ1-4; D is perhaps TRBD1 (5 bases). The germline V and J ends were trimmed by 3 bases and 8 bases, with 13 bases remaining between them. Germline V gives CDR1 SNHLY, CDR2 FYNNEI. This CDR3 region has 14 residues. This chain's CDR3 is CASSDQGIREKLFF. CDR3 bases: TGTGCCAGCAGTGATCAGGGTATCCGGGAAAAACTGTTTTTT.

This clonotype was picked up a small number of times. J is TRBJ2-6 and V is TRBV6-6, with 10 bases matching TRBD1. Germline V CDR1 and CDR2: MNHNY, SVGAGI (reference sequence). V was clipped by 2 bases and J by 4 bases; unmatched bases: 8. This CDR3 has 18 residues. CDR3 residues: CASSYQRTGGSGANVLTF. In DNA form, the CDR3 reads TGTGCCAGCAGTTACCAGAGGACAGGGGGGTCGGGGGCCAACGTCCTGACTTTC.

This clonotype was recorded at least ten times. The CDR3 DNA follows: TGTGCCAGCAGCTTACTTCAAGGCGGGAGGAACCGAGGGGGTTACAATGAGCAGTTCTTC. Protein product: CASSLLQGGRNRGGYNEQFF. The chain links TRBV7-2 to TRBJ2-1, with 8 bases fitting TRBD2. Looked up from germline, CDR1 is SGHTA and CDR2 is FQGNSA. This CDR3 has 20 amino acids. V lost 2 bases and J lost 4; bases outside the gene matches: 19.

This clonotype was recorded at least ten times. CDR3 DNA sequence: TGCGCCAGCAGCCCAGGACGGAACATGAACACTGAAGCTTTCTTT. Its translation: CASSPGRNMNTEAFF. The chain has TRBV5-1 and TRBJ1-1; D unresolved. V was clipped by 4 bases and J by 0 bases, with 13 bases between them. The CDR3 has 15 amino acids. Germline V gene sequence: CDR1 SGHRS, CDR2 YFSETQ.

This chain links TRBV7-6 with TRBJ1-4, with D possibly matching TRBD1 (6 bases). The germline gives CDR1 SGHVS, CDR2 FNYEAQ. V lost 5 bases and J lost 0, with 25 bases in between. The CDR3 consists of 20 residues. CDR3 loop: CASSNLRQAGPRATNEKLFF. The DNA for the CDR3 is TGTGCCAGCAGCAACCTTCGACAGGCGGGCCCCAGGGCAACTAATGAAAAACTGTTTTTT.

This clonotype was detected only once. The chain links TRBV24-1 to TRBJ2-3; 7 bases fit TRBD1. Germline V gives CDR1 KGHDR, CDR2 SFDVKD. This CDR3 region has 15 residues. The J segment lost 5 bases and the V segment lost 3 bases, leaving 7 bases of the junction unmatched. In nucleotides, the CDR3 is TGTGCCACCAGTGATGAAGAACAGGGGTTAGATACGCAGTATTTT. It specifies CATSDEEQGLDTQYF.

This clonotype was observed many times. The chain has TRBV7-2 and TRBJ2-7; D not resolved. The CDR3 loop spans 14 amino acids. Germline V gene sequence: CDR1 SGHTA, CDR2 FQGNSA. V was clipped by 2 bases and J by 1 base, with 9 bases between them. Here the CDR3 reads CASSLFKGSYEQYF. CDR3 nucleotides: TGTGCCAGCAGCTTATTCAAGGGATCCTACGAGCAGTACTTC.

This chain uses TRBV12-3 or TRBV12-4 with TRBJ1-5, with 8 bases matching TRBD1. CDR3 size: 16 residues. V lost 6 bases, J lost 3 bases, and 10 bases stayed unmatched. The CDR3 region is CASSRTDRGFNQPQHF. CDR3 DNA: TGTGCCAGCAGCCGAACCGACAGGGGTTTCAATCAGCCCCAGCATTTT.

A word on this clonotype: The junction differs from germline at one of its ends, possibly a read error. The chain joins TRBV20-1 to TRBJ2-2, with TRBD1 identical over 8 bases. Germline V lookup: CDR1 DFQATT, CDR2 SNEGSKA (reference sequence). The CDR3 is 15 amino acids. The chain's CDR3 is CSARLGQAKTGELFF. In DNA, the CDR3 is TGCAGTGCTAGGCTGGGACAGGCGAAAACCGGGGAGCTGTTTTTT.

This clonotype was detected ten times or more. The rearrangement uses TRBV12-5 and TRBJ2-1; D unclear. The ends were cut back, 2 bases at V and 4 bases at J, with 3 bases in the middle. Germline values: CDR1 LGHNT, CDR2 FRNRAP. The CDR3 spans 12 residues. As DNA, the CDR3 is TGTGCTAGTGGTTTGCAATACAATGAGCAGTTCTTC. It encodes CASGLQYNEQFF. Drawing the rest from reference TRBV12-5 and TRBJ2-1, the complete variable domain is DARVTQTPRHKVTEMGQEVTMRCQPILGHNTVFWYRQTMMQGLELLAYFRNRAPLDDSGMPKDRFSAEMPDATLATLKIQPSEPRDSAVYFCASGLQYNEQFFGPGTRLTVL.

The chain has TRBV12-3 or TRBV12-4 and TRBJ2-5; 7 nucleotides align to TRBD2. V was clipped by 4 bases and J by 2 bases; unmatched bases: 7. The CDR3 has 15 amino acids. CDR3 in DNA: TGTGCCAGCAGTTACCGGGGAGGGAAGCAAGAGACCCAGTACTTC. Protein product: CASSYRGGKQETQYF.

The V call is TRBV5-6, the J call TRBJ1-1, with D perhaps matching TRBD1 (6 bases). The CDR3 consists of 14 residues. Germline assignment: CDR1 SGHDT and CDR2 YYEEEE. V lost 4 bases and J 3 bases, leaving 13 bases between the germline ends. The CDR3 DNA follows: TGTGCCAGCAGCCTCCTGACAGGCTACACTGAAGCTTTCTTT. Translated, it gives CASSLLTGYTEAFF.

On this clonotype itself: It may be a read error: a sequence one base away is much more abundant. The V and J genes are TRBV7-6 and TRBJ2-5; D possibly corresponds to TRBD2 (6 bases). Germline CDR1 is SGHVS and CDR2 is FNYEAQ. The CDR3 contains 16 residues. Trimming stripped 1 base from V and 2 bases from J, with 14 bases between. CDR3 protein: CASSLEASVEQETQYF. The CDR3 DNA reads as TGTGCCAGCAGCTTAGAAGCTAGCGTGGAGCAAGAGACCCAGTACTTC.

The chain has TRBV3-1 and TRBJ2-3; 11 bases match TRBD2. Germline V gives CDR1 LGHDT, CDR2 YNNKEL (reference sequence). This CDR3 has 16 amino acids. J gave up 6 bases and V 3 bases, and 8 bases lay outside the gene matches. This CDR3 reads CASSHGIAGGSDTQYF. In DNA form, the CDR3 reads TGTGCCAGCAGCCACGGTATAGCGGGAGGGTCTGATACGCAGTATTTT.

The chain uses TRBV23-1 and TRBJ2-6, with 9 bases identical to TRBD1. TRBV23-1 is an ORF, and what it does is uncertain. This CDR3 region has 19 residues. The V gene end was trimmed by 1 base and the J gene end by 5 bases; junction bases not matched to a gene: 12. The CDR3 region is CASSQLYHRQGDRANVLTF. CDR3 nucleotide sequence: TGCGCCAGCAGTCAATTATATCACCGACAGGGGGATAGGGCCAACGTCCTGACTTTC.

This clonotype came up a few times. The chain employs TRBV12-3 or TRBV12-4 and TRBJ1-1; possible D gene TRBD1, 5 bases. V lost 7 bases and J lost 2, with 17 bases in between. This CDR3 has 15 residues. In nucleotides, the CDR3 is TGTGCCAGCACTCCACGGGTAGGGACCAACACTGAAGCTTTCTTT. Protein product: CASTPRVGTNTEAFF.

The V call is TRBV6-1, the J call TRBJ1-1, with D perhaps TRBD1 (6 bases). V was clipped by 4 bases and J by 4 bases, with 10 bases between them. Germline V gene lookup returns CDR1 MNHNS and CDR2 SASEGT. There are 13 residues in the CDR3. CDR3 DNA: TGTGCCAGCAGTGGGACAGCTAGCACTGAAGCTTTCTTT. Amino acid sequence: CASSGTASTEAFF.

The rearrangement joins TRBV7-6 to TRBJ1-4, with 7 bases aligning to TRBD1. Germline CDR1 and CDR2: SGHVS and FNYEAQ. V lost 5 bases to trimming and J lost 5 bases; unmatched junction nucleotides: 8. The CDR3 is 15 amino acids. CDR3 loop: CASSTTGQKNEKLFF. As DNA, the CDR3 is TGTGCCAGCAGCACGACGGGACAGAAGAATGAAAAACTGTTTTTT. Filled out from reference TRBV7-6 and TRBJ1-4, the complete variable domain reads GAGVSQSPRYKVTKRGQDVALRCDPISGHVSLYWYRQALGQGPEFLTYFNYEAQQDKSGLPNDRFSAERPEGSISTLTIQRTEQRDSAMYRCASSTTGQKNEKLFFGSGTQLSVL.